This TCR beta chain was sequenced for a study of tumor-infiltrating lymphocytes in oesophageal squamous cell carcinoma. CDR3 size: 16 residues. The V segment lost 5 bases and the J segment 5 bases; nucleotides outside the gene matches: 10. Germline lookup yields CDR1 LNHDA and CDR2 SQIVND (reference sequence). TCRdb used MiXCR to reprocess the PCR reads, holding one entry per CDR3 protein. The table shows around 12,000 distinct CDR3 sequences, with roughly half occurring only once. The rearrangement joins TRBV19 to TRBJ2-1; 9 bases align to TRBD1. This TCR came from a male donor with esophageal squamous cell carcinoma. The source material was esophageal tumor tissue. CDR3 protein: CASSPPGQGPHNEQFF. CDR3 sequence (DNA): TGTGCCAGTAGTCCCCCGGGACAGGGCCCCCACAATGAGCAGTTCTTC.